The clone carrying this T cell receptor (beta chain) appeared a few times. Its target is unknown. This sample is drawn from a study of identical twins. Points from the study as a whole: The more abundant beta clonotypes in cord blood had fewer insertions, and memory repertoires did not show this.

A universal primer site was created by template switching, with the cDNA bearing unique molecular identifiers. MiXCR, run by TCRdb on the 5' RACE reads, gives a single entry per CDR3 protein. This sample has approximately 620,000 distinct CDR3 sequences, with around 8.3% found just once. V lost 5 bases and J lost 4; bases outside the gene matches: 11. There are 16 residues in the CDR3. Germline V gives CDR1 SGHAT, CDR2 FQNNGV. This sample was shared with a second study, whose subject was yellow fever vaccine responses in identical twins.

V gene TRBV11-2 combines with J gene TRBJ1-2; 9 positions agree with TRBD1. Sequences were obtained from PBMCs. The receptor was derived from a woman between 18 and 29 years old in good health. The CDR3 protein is CASSPRRDRDIYGYTF. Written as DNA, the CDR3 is TGTGCCAGCAGCCCTCGGAGGGACAGGGACATCTATGGCTACACCTTC. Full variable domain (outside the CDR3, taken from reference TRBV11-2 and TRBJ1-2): EAGVAQSPRYKIIEKRQSVAFWCNPISGHATLYWYQQILGQGPKLLIQFQNNGVVDDSQLPKDRFSAERLKGVDSTLKIQPAKLEDSAVYLCASSPRRDRDIYGYTFGSGTRLTVV.